A selection of T cell receptor beta chains follows, all from one sample in a study of blood T cell repertoires in COVID-19. The table came from immunoSEQ multiplex PCR; TCRdb's copy has only in-frame clones and leaves some out. The top ten clones hold more than 2.5% of a sample with some 50,000 clones, roughly 80% of them seen once. The sequenced sample was peripheral blood. Source of these receptors: a man aged 45-65 years with acute or convalescent COVID-19. CDR3s include the opening cysteine and the closing phenylalanine or tryptophan.

j_gene | v_gene | CDR3aa
TRBJ1-1 | TRBV28 | CASLTGNTEAFF
TRBJ1-6 | TRBV7-6 | CASSFGTGFGNSPLHF
TRBJ1-1 | TRBV13 | CASSSVGLLARETEAFF
TRBJ2-7 | TRBV15 | CATSRGRGPYEQYF
TRBJ1-1 | TRBV12-5 | CASGLGGDTEAFF
TRBJ2-7 | TRBV28 | CASRPYSQGGFAYEQYF
TRBJ2-1 | TRBV19 | CATTGYGAGSYNEQFF
TRBJ1-1 | TRBV14 | CASSQVGRINTEAFF
TRBJ2-1 | TRBV4-2 | CASSQVGGLAAYNEQFF
TRBJ1-5 | TRBV28 | CASRLAGTGFLQPQHF
TRBJ2-2 | TRBV10-3 | CAICPGTSGDTGELFF
TRBJ2-1 | TRBV6-6 | CASSYGGTPNEQFF
TRBJ2-3 | TRBV12-5 | CASGRTGISTDTQYF
TRBJ2-3 | TRBV19 | CASRDGLAGSTDTQYF
TRBJ1-2 | TRBV6-5 | CASSYSTAGVKGYTF
TRBJ1-1 | TRBV11-2 | CASSPQRRTEAFF
TRBJ2-7 | TRBV5-8 | CASSLGLNSYEQYF
TRBJ1-1 | TRBV29-1 | CSVDRDTEAFF
TRBJ2-7 | TRBV7-3 | CASSMGQALSYEQYF
TRBJ1-5 | TRBV5-4 | CASSLDRGLNQPQHF
TRBJ1-2 | TRBV12-5 | CASAPPTGGQGGYTF
TRBJ1-3 | TRBV5-6 | CASSWAGTPLTGNTIYF
TRBJ1-4 | TRBV6-5 | CATRQDSINEKLFF
TRBJ1-2 | TRBV21-1 | CASSKSWTGTNYGYTF
TRBJ2-5 | TRBV7-8 | CASSLAPFGQGAGETQYF
TRBJ2-2 | TRBV19 | CATHRGRGSTGELFF
TRBJ1-5 | TRBV15 | CATSRGRDQPQHF
TRBJ2-5 | TRBV5-6 | CASSLLDRETQETQYF
TRBJ1-1 | TRBV5-6 | CASSSTGGAEAFF
TRBJ2-3 | TRBV19 | CASSAQGVADTQYF
TRBJ1-2 | TRBV10-3 | CAISEEGQGRGYTF
TRBJ2-2 | TRBV19 | CASSIRRGETGELFF
TRBJ1-1 | TRBV19 | CASSIPGGTEAFF
TRBJ1-2 | TRBV2 | CASSESGRGYGYTF
TRBJ1-4 | TRBV19 | CASSIQGINEKLFF
TRBJ2-7 | TRBV3-1/TRBV3-2 | CASSQEHGTSGVEQYF
TRBJ1-2 | TRBV27 | CASRSAQGEWGYTF
TRBJ1-1 | TRBV15 | CATSNDLNTEAFF
TRBJ2-7 | TRBV7-2 | CASSFDRVVSEQYF
TRBJ1-2 | TRBV5-1 | CASSLTLDGYTF
TRBJ2-1 | TRBV20-1 | CSASGRRSSYNEQFF
TRBJ2-7 | TRBV19 | CASTMGASYEQYF
TRBJ1-5 | TRBV3-1/TRBV3-2 | CASSQGRGQPQHF
TRBJ2-7 | TRBV5-1 | CASSLGWTGRDEQYF
TRBJ2-7 | TRBV14 | CASSHFVNEQYF
TRBJ2-7 | TRBV3-1/TRBV3-2 | CASSGEGQGVGEQYF